These 4 T cell receptor beta chains originate from one sample sequenced in a study of blood T cell repertoires in COVID-19. Data came from immunoSEQ multiplex PCR; TCRdb stores just in-frame clones and leaves some out. The sample includes approximately 80,000 clones, roughly 90% of them seen just once. Sequenced material: peripheral blood. All receptors come from a human donor in a cohort sampled during active COVID-19.

V is TRBV30 and J is TRBJ1-1, with D perhaps matching TRBD1 (6 bases). Trimming removed 0 bases at V and 1 base at J, with 12 bases between. Germline V CDR1 and CDR2: GTSNPN, SVGIG (reference sequence). The CDR3 runs to 15 residues. The CDR3 sequence is CAWSVLGAGNTEAFF. The CDR3 bases are TGTGCCTGGAGTGTACTGGGGGCTGGGAACACTGAAGCTTTCTTT.

The V call is TRBV11-2, the J call TRBJ2-3, with 8 bases aligning to TRBD2. The germline gives CDR1 SGHAT, CDR2 FQNNGV. V shed 1 base, J shed 8 bases, and the junction held 5 bases outside the gene matches. This CDR3 contains 14 residues. The CDR3 sequence is CASSLGSSGGTQYF. The CDR3 bases are TGTGCCAGCAGCTTAGGAAGCAGCGGGGGTACGCAGTATTTT.

This chain links TRBV5-1 with TRBJ2-7; 9 bases match TRBD2. V lost 0 bases to trimming and J lost 3 bases; unmatched junction nucleotides: 4. Germline loops: CDR1 SGHRS, CDR2 YFSETQ. The CDR3 covers 15 residues. The CDR3 loop reads CASSLGGRGHYEQYF. In nucleotides, the CDR3 is TGCGCCAGCAGCTTGGGCGGGAGGGGACACTACGAGCAGTACTTC.

This chain uses TRBV28 with TRBJ1-1, with 8 bases fitting TRBD1. The germline V gene has CDR1 MDHEN and CDR2 SYDVKM. V lost 6 bases, J lost 1 base, and 7 bases stayed unmatched. This CDR3 is 15 amino acids long. The CDR3 nucleotides are TGTGCCAGCAGATCCCGACAGGGGTGGAACACTGAAGCTTTCTTT. Protein product: CASRSRQGWNTEAFF.